Only one count was recorded for the clone carrying this TCR beta chain. This sample stems from a study of cytomegalovirus exposure and HLA in healthy donors. The assay was immunoSEQ multiplex PCR, and TCRdb's table has in-frame clones only and misses some. The sample lists roughly 230,000 clones; 90% were seen once. The sequence was collected from a woman aged 30 to 39 in good health and CMV-seronegative. Sequences were obtained from PBMCs.

The CDR3 region has the DNA TGTGCCAGCAGCAGCCTATGGGGCTACAATGAGCAGTTCTTC. It specifies CASSSLWGYNEQFF. This chain joins TRBV28 and TRBJ2-1, with D uncertain. Germline-derived CDR1 and CDR2 are MDHEN and SYDVKM. V lost 6 bases to trimming and J lost 3 bases, with 12 bases between them. The CDR3 is 14 amino acids. The complete variable domain, with remaining parts taken from reference TRBV28 and TRBJ2-1, reads DVKVTQSSRYLVKRTGEKVFLECVQDMDHENMFWYRQDPGLGLRLIYFSYDVKMKEKGDIPEGYSVSREKKERFSLILESASTNQTSMYLCASSSLWGYNEQFFGPGTRLTVL.